This T cell receptor beta chain was sequenced in a study of CD8+CD57+ T cells in acquired aplastic anemia. Genomic DNA constituted the template upon which TCR beta VDJ and CDR3 profiling was performed. TCRdb recomputed calls from the reads with MiXCR, one row per CDR3 protein. The sample includes hundreds of thousands of distinct CDR3 sequences, roughly a third of them seen just once. Whoever was chosen for sequencing had shown CD8+CD57+ cell expansion by flow cytometry. This clonotype was sampled from a human donor with aplastic anemia. Sequencing was carried out using sorted CD4+, CD8+, or CD8+CD57+ T cells (not recorded which) from PBMCs.

The CDR3 nucleotides read TGTGCCAGCAGTTCGGGTAAAGAGACCCAGTACTTC. Translation gives CASSSGKETQYF. The V and J genes are TRBV27 and TRBJ2-5; unclear D gene. Germline CDR1 reads MNHEY; CDR2 reads SMNVEV (reference sequence). CDR3 size: 12 residues. V gave up 4 bases and J gave up 3 bases, with 6 bases separating them.